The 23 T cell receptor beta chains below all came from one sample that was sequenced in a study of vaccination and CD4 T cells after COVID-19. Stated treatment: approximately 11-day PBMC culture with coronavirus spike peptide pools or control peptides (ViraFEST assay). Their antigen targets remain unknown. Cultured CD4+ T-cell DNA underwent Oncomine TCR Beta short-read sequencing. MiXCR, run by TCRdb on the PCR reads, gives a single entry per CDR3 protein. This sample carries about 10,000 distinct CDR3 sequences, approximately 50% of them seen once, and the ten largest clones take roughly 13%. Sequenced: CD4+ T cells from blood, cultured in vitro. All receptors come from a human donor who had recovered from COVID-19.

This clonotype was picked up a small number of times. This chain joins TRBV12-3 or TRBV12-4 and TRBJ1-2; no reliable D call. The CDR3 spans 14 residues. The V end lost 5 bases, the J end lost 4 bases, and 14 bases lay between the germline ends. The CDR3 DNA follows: TGTGCCAGCAGTCCCCATGGGGTGGGCTATGGCTACACCTTC. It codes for CASSPHGVGYGYTF.

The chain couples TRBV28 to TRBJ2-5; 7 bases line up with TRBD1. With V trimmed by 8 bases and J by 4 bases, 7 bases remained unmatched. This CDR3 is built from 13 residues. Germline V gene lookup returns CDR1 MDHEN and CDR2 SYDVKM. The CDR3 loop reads CASRTGARETQYF. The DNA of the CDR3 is TGTGCCAGCCGGACAGGTGCTAGAGAGACCCAGTACTTC. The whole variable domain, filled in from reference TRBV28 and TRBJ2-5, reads DVKVTQSSRYLVKRTGEKVFLECVQDMDHENMFWYRQDPGLGLRLIYFSYDVKMKEKGDIPEGYSVSREKKERFSLILESASTNQTSMYLCASRTGARETQYFGPGTRLLVL.

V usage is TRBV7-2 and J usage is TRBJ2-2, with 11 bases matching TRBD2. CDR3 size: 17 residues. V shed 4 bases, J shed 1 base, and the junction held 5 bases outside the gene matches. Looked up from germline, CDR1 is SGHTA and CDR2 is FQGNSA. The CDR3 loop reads CASSSVTSGRNTGELFF. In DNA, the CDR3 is TGTGCCAGCAGCTCGGTAACTAGCGGGAGGAACACCGGGGAGCTGTTTTTT.

The CDR3 is CASISRRMNTGELFF. In DNA form, the CDR3 reads TGTGCCAGTATCTCACGCCGGATGAACACCGGGGAGCTGTTTTTT. The chain uses TRBV19 and TRBJ2-2; D ambiguous. With 7 bases removed from V and 1 base from J, the gap between germline ends came to 13 bases. CDR1 and CDR2 (germline): LNHDA, SQIVND (reference sequence). This CDR3 has 15 residues.

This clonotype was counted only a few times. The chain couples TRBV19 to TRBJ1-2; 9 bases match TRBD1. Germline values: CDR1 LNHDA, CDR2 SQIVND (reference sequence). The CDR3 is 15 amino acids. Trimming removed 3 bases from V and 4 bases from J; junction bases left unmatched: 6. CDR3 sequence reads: CASSIAGTGLYGYTF. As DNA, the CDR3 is TGTGCCAGTAGTATTGCGGGGACAGGGCTCTATGGCTACACCTTC.

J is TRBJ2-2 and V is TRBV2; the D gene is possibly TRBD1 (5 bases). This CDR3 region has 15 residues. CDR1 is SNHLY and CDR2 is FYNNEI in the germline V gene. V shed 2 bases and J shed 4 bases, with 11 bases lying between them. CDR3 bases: TGTGCCAGCAGTGAATACGGGCAGGGCACCGGGGAGCTGTTTTTT. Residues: CASSEYGQGTGELFF.

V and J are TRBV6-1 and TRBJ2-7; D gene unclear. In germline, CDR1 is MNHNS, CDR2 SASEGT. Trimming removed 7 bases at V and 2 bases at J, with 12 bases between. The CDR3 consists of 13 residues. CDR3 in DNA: TGTGCCAGCATAATGTACAGTCCCTACGAGCAGTACTTC. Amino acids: CASIMYSPYEQYF.

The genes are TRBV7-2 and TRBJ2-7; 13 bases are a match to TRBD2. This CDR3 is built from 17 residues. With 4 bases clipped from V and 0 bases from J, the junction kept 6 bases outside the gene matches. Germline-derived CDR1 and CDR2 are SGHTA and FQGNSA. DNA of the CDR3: TGTGCCAGCAGCTACCCTCGGACTAGCGGGAGCTCCTACGAGCAGTACTTC. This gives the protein CASSYPRTSGSSYEQYF.

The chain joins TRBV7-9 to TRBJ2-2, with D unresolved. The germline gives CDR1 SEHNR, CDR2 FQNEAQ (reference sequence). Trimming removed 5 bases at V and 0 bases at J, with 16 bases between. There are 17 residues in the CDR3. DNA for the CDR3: TGTGCCAGCAGCCACGTCATTAGTATGCCGAACACCGGGGAGCTGTTTTTT. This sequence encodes CASSHVISMPNTGELFF. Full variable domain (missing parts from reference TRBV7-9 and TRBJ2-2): DTGVSQNPRHKITKRGQNVTFRCDPISEHNRLYWYRQTLGQGPEFLTYFQNEAQLEKSRLLSDRFSAERPKGSFSTLEIQRTEQGDSAMYLCASSHVISMPNTGELFFGEGSRLTVL.

In DNA, the CDR3 is TGTGCCAGCAGCCGAAGGACTAGCGGGATAGTTGATGAGCAGTTCTTC. Translating gives CASSRRTSGIVDEQFF. The chain carries TRBV5-4 and TRBJ2-1; TRBD2 aligns across 12 bases. CDR1 is SGHNT and CDR2 is YYREEE in the germline V gene (reference sequence). This CDR3 is built from 16 residues. V lost 4 bases to trimming and J lost 8 bases; unmatched junction nucleotides: 10. The whole variable domain, remainder taken from reference TRBV5-4 and TRBJ2-1, is ETGVTQSPTHLIKTRGQQVTLRCSSQSGHNTVSWYQQALGQGPQFIFQYYREEENGRGNFPPRFSGLQFPNYSSELNVNALELDDSALYLCASSRRTSGIVDEQFFGPGTRLTVL.

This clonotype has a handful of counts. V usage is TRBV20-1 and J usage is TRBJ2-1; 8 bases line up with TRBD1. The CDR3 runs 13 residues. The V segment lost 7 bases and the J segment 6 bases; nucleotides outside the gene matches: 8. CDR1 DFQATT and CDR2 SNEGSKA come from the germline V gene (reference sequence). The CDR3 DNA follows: TGCAGTGAGACCGGGACAGGCCTCAATGAGCAGTTCTTC. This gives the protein CSETGTGLNEQFF.

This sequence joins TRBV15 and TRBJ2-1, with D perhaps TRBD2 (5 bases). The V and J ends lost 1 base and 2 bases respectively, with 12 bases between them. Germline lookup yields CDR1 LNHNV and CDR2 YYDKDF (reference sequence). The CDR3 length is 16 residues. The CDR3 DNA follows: TGTGCCACCAGCAGAGGTCTGGTGGGAGCCTACAATGAGCAGTTCTTC. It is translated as CATSRGLVGAYNEQFF. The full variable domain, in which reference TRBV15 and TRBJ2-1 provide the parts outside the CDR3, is DAMVIQNPRYQVTQFGKPVTLSCSQTLNHNVMYWYQQKSSQAPKLLFHYYDKDFNNEADTPDNFQSRRPNTSFCFLDIRSPGLGDTAMYLCATSRGLVGAYNEQFFGPGTRLTVL.

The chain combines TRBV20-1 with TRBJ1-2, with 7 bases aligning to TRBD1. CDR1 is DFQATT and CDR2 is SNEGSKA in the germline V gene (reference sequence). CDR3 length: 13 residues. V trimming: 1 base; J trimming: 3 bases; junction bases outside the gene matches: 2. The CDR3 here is CSARGQGDYGYTF. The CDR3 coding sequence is TGCAGTGCTAGAGGGCAGGGGGACTATGGCTACACCTTC.

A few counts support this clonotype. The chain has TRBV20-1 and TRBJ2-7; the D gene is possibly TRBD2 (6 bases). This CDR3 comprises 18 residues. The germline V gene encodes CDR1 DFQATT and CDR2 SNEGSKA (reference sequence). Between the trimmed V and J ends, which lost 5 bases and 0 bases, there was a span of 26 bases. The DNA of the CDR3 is TGCAGTGCTCCACATCCCCCGTCCGGGACTCAGAGCTCCTACGAGCAGTACTTC. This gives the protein CSAPHPPSGTQSSYEQYF.

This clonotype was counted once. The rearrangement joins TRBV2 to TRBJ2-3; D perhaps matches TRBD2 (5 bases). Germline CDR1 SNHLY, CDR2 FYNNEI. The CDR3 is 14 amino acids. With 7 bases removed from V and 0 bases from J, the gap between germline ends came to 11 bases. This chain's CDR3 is CASKVTGSTDTQYF. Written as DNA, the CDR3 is TGTGCCAGCAAGGTTACGGGAAGCACAGATACGCAGTATTTT.

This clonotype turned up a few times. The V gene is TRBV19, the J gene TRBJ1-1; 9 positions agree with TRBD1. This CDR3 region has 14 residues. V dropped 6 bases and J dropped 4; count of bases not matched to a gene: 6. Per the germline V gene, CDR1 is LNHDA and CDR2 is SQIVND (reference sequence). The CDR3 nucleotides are TGTGCCAGTAGCGAGACAGGGGGTGGCACTGAAGCTTTCTTT. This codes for CASSETGGGTEAFF.

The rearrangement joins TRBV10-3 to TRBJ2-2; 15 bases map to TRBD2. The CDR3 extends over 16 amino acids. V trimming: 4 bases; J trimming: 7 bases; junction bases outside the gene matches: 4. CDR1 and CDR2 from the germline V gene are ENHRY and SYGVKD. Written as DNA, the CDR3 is TGTGCCATCAGTGCGAGGACTAGCGGGGGGGACGGGGAGCTGTTTTTT. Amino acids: CAISARTSGGDGELFF.

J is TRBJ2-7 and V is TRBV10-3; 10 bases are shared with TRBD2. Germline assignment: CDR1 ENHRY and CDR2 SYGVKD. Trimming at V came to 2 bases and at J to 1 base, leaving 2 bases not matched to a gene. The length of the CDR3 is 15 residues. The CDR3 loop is CAISEGLADSYEQYF. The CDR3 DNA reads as TGTGCCATCAGTGAGGGACTAGCGGATTCCTACGAGCAGTACTTC.

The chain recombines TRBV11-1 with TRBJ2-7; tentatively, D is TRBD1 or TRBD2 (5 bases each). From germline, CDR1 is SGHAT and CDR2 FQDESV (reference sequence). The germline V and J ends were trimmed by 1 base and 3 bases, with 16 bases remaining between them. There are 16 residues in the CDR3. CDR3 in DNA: TGTGCCAGCAGCTTAGGGTGGGACCTTGATCTCTACGAGCAGTACTTC. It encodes CASSLGWDLDLYEQYF. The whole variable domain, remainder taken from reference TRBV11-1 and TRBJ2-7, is EAEVAQSPRYKITEKSQAVAFWCDPISGHATLYWYRQILGQGPELLVQFQDESVVDDSQLPKDRFSAERLKGVDSTLKIQPAELGDSAMYLCASSLGWDLDLYEQYFGPGTRLTVT.

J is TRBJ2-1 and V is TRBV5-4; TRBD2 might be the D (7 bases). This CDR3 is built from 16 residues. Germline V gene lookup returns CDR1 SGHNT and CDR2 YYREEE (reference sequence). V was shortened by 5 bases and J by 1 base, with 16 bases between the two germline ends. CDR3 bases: TGTGCCAGCAGAAAAGGGGGGGCGCGATCCTACAATGAGCAGTTCTTC. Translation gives CASRKGGARSYNEQFF.

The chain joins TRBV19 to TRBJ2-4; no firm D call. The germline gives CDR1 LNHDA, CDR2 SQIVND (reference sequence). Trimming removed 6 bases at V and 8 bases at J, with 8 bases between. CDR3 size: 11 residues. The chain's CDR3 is CASRTNDIQYF. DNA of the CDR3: TGTGCCAGTAGGACAAATGACATTCAGTACTTC.

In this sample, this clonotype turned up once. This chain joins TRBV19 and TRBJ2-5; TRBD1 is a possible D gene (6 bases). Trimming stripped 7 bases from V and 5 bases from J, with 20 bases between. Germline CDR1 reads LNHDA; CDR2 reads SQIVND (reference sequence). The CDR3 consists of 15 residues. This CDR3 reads CASTNRASPWETQYF. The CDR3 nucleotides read TGTGCCAGTACCAACAGGGCTAGCCCCTGGGAGACCCAGTACTTC. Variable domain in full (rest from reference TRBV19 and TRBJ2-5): DGGITQSPKYLFRKEGQNVTLSCEQNLNHDAMYWYRQDPGQGLRLIYYSQIVNDFQKGDIAEGYSVSREKKESFPLTVTSAQKNPTAFYLCASTNRASPWETQYFGPGTRLLVL.

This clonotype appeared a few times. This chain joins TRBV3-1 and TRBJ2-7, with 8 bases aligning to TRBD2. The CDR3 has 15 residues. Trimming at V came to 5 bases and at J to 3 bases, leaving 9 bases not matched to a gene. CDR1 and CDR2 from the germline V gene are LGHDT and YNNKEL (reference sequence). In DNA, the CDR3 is TGTGCCAGCAGCGAAACGGAGCGGGAGCTCTACGAGCAGTACTTC. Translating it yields CASSETERELYEQYF.